A selection of T cell receptor beta chains follows, all from one sample in a study of graft-versus-host responses after intestinal transplantation. TCRdb's copy holds only in-frame clones and misses some; the assay was immunoSEQ multiplex PCR. The data show 88,000 or so clones, 75% to 90% seen once. For these TCRs, the target antigens are not known. The starting material was unstimulated CD4+ T cells sorted from spleen or lymph node cells, obtained before intestinal transplant. These receptors all stem from a human donor who received an intestinal transplant. Each CDR3 is given with its conserved first and last residue. D genes are given only for firm matches. For some rows the clone size is stated as once, few or many, or as a class when expanded; others skip it.

J: TRBJ2-3; V: TRBV9; D: NA; size: NA; DNA: TGTGCCAGCAGCGTGCAGGGGAACACAGATACGCAGTATTTT; CDR3: CASSVQGNTDTQYF
J: TRBJ2-1; V: TRBV5-6; D: NA; size: NA; DNA: TGTGCCAGCATCGTCAGGGCTAGCTCCTACAATGAGCAGTTCTTC; CDR3: CASIVRASSYNEQFF
J: TRBJ2-7; V: TRBV7-4; D: NA; size: NA; DNA: TGTGCCAGCACCTCCCATGCCGGGGGACCGTACGAGCAGTACTTC; CDR3: CASTSHAGGPYEQYF
J: TRBJ1-5; V: TRBV10-3; D: NA; size: few; DNA: TGTGCCATCAGTGACAGGGGCAATCAGCCCCAGCATTTT; CDR3: CAISDRGNQPQHF
J: TRBJ1-1; V: TRBV7-9; D: NA; size: NA; DNA: TGTGCCAGCGCCCGCAGGGCGGAGACTGAAGCTTTCTTT; CDR3: CASARRAETEAFF
J: TRBJ1-1; V: TRBV18; D: TRBD1; size: once; DNA: TGTGCCAGCTCACCCAAATCCGGGACAGGGTTCGGTGAAGCTTTCTTT; CDR3: CASSPKSGTGFGEAFF
J: TRBJ2-3; V: TRBV7-9; D: TRBD2; size: NA; DNA: TGTGCCAGCAGCCCCCGCGGCGGGGGAGCAGATACGCAGTATTTT; CDR3: CASSPRGGGADTQYF
J: TRBJ2-7; V: TRBV15; D: NA; size: NA; DNA: TGTGCCACCAGCAGGCAGGCTGACTACGAGCAGTACTTC; CDR3: CATSRQADYEQYF
J: TRBJ2-1; V: TRBV18; D: TRBD2; size: once; DNA: TGTGCCAGCTCACCGCCTCTTGGGACTAGCGGGGGGGCCTTTTTTGAGCAGTTCTTC; CDR3: CASSPPLGTSGGAFFEQFF
J: TRBJ1-2; V: TRBV5-6; D: TRBD1; size: NA; DNA: TGTGCCAGCAGCTTGGGACAGGGGGGTACCAACTATGGCTACACCTTC; CDR3: CASSLGQGGTNYGYTF
J: TRBJ2-1; V: TRBV15; D: TRBD2; size: NA; DNA: TGTGCCACCAGCAGACCCCGGGGGGACAATGAGCAGTTCTTC; CDR3: CATSRPRGDNEQFF
J: TRBJ1-4; V: TRBV18; D: TRBD1; size: once; DNA: TGTGCCAGCTCCCTCGGGACAGACAATGAAAAACTGTTTTTT; CDR3: CASSLGTDNEKLFF
J: TRBJ2-1; V: TRBV5-1; D: NA; size: NA; DNA: TGCGCCAGCAGCCCCCGGGGGAGCAATGAGCAGTTCTTC; CDR3: CASSPRGSNEQFF
J: TRBJ2-3; V: TRBV5-1; D: TRBD2; size: once; DNA: TGCGCCAGCAGCCTAGGGACTAGCGGGGGGGCGGATACGCAGTATTTT; CDR3: CASSLGTSGGADTQYF
J: TRBJ1-2; V: TRBV27; D: NA; size: NA; DNA: TGTGCCAGCAGTTTATCCCCTGGCGGCTATGGCTACACCTTC; CDR3: CASSLSPGGYGYTF
J: TRBJ1-2; V: TRBV15; D: TRBD1; size: NA; DNA: TGTGCCACCAGCAGAGAGAGGGAGCAGGGGGCATATGGCTACACCTTC; CDR3: CATSREREQGAYGYTF
J: TRBJ2-7; V: TRBV5-4; D: TRBD1; size: NA; DNA: TGTGTCAGCAAAGCGAATTCCGGGACAGGGAGCCACGAGCAGTACTTC; CDR3: CVSKANSGTGSHEQYF
J: TRBJ2-3; V: TRBV2; D: NA; size: NA; DNA: TGTGCCAGCAGAGAGAGGCCGGATACGCAGTATTTT; CDR3: CASRERPDTQYF
J: TRBJ2-7; V: TRBV18; D: TRBD1; size: once; DNA: TGTGCCAGCTCACCCCCGACAGGGGGCATTGGCGAGCAGTACTTC; CDR3: CASSPPTGGIGEQYF
J: TRBJ1-1; V: TRBV5-1; D: NA; size: NA; DNA: TGCGCCAGCAGCACCGCGGGGGGGGGTGACACTGAAGCTTTCTTT; CDR3: CASSTAGGGDTEAFF
J: TRBJ1-1; V: TRBV11-2; D: TRBD1; size: NA; DNA: TGTGCCAGCAGGACCGACAGGGTCCCCACTGAAGCTTTCTTT; CDR3: CASRTDRVPTEAFF
J: TRBJ2-7; V: TRBV4-1; D: NA; size: NA; DNA: TGCGCCAGCAGACTGGGGTGGGGGCGATCCTACGAGCAGTACTTC; CDR3: CASRLGWGRSYEQYF
J: TRBJ2-5; V: TRBV7-3; D: TRBD2; size: NA; DNA: TGTGCCAGCTCCCTAGCGGGGGGGCCGGTGGAGACCCAGTACTTC; CDR3: CASSLAGGPVETQYF
J: TRBJ1-2; V: TRBV10-1; D: TRBD1; size: NA; DNA: TGCGCCCCCGACAGGGACCCTCCGTTACACTATGGCTACACCTTC; CDR3: CAPDRDPPLHYGYTF
J: TRBJ2-7; V: TRBV2; D: TRBD1; size: NA; DNA: TGTGCCATCGGCGACAGGGGCCACGAGCAGTACTTC; CDR3: CAIGDRGHEQYF
J: TRBJ2-3; V: TRBV19; D: TRBD2; size: once; DNA: TGTGCCAGTCCCTCCCCAGCGGGGGGGCAAGATACGCAGTATTTT; CDR3: CASPSPAGGQDTQYF
J: TRBJ2-7; V: TRBV20-1; D: NA; size: NA; DNA: TGCAGTGCCCACACGGGAGACGAGCAGTACTTC; CDR3: CSAHTGDEQYF
J: TRBJ1-3; V: TRBV7-8; D: NA; size: NA; DNA: TGTGCCAGCAGCTCCAAAGGACTCTCTGGAAACACCATATATTTT; CDR3: CASSSKGLSGNTIYF
J: TRBJ1-5; V: TRBV6-1; D: NA; size: few; DNA: TGTGCCAGCAACGGACAATCTCCTCAGCCCCAGCATTTT; CDR3: CASNGQSPQPQHF
J: TRBJ2-1; V: TRBV7-8; D: NA; size: NA; DNA: TGTGCCAGCAGCTTACCCCCAACACGGGGGCAGTTCTTC; CDR3: CASSLPPTRGQFF
J: TRBJ2-7; V: TRBV5-1; D: NA; size: NA; DNA: TGCGCCAGCAGAGGGGGACCTCCCTCCTACGAGCAGTACTTC; CDR3: CASRGGPPSYEQYF
J: TRBJ2-7; V: TRBV7-2; D: TRBD2; size: NA; DNA: TGTGCCAGCAGCTCGGGGGGGCTGAGCTCCTACGAGCAGTACTTC; CDR3: CASSSGGLSSYEQYF
J: TRBJ1-1; V: TRBV5-1; D: NA; size: few; DNA: TGCGCCAGCACCCTGTTGGGGGAGGACACTGAAGCTTTCTTT; CDR3: CASTLLGEDTEAFF
J: TRBJ1-2; V: TRBV6-1; D: TRBD1; size: NA; DNA: TGTGCCAGCAGTGAAATAGGGACAGGGGCCATAAACTATGGCTACACCTTC; CDR3: CASSEIGTGAINYGYTF
J: TRBJ1-1; V: TRBV6-1; D: NA; size: NA; DNA: TGTGCCAGTACAGGATACACTGAAGCTTTCTTT; CDR3: CASTGYTEAFF
J: TRBJ1-1; V: TRBV10-3; D: NA; size: NA; DNA: TGTGCCATCAGTGCCCTCGATCAGGGTGTCACTGAAGCTTTCTTT; CDR3: CAISALDQGVTEAFF
J: TRBJ1-2; V: TRBV6-6; D: NA; size: NA; DNA: TGTGCCAGCATCCAGAACCACAACCTTAACTATGGCTACACCTTC; CDR3: CASIQNHNLNYGYTF
J: TRBJ2-7; V: TRBV6-5; D: NA; size: NA; DNA: TGTGCCAGCAGTTCACCAGGAAGCTCCTACGAGCAGTACTTC; CDR3: CASSSPGSSYEQYF
J: TRBJ1-1; V: TRBV18; D: TRBD1; size: NA; DNA: TGTGCCAGCCAAAACCTCGGGACAGGCAACACTGAAGCTTTCTTT; CDR3: CASQNLGTGNTEAFF
J: TRBJ1-2; V: TRBV6-1; D: NA; size: NA; DNA: TGTGCCAGCAGTGAAGCGGGCCTGGGTCAGATCTATGGCTACACCTTC; CDR3: CASSEAGLGQIYGYTF